The next 13 T cell receptor beta chains were all read from a single sample in a study of blood T cell repertoires in COVID-19. Sequencing used immunoSEQ multiplex PCR; TCRdb keeps in-frame clones, though not all of them. Here the sample spans 150,000 to 200,000 clones, 75% to 85% being singletons. The sequencing input was peripheral blood. These receptors all stem from a man in his 60s with acute or convalescent COVID-19.

This clone came up once. The genes are TRBV28 and TRBJ1-5; D gene uncertain. Trimming removed 8 bases at V and 5 bases at J, with 10 bases between. Looked up from germline, CDR1 is MDHEN and CDR2 is SYDVKM. CDR3 size: 12 residues. The CDR3 DNA reads TGTGCCAGCGGCGACGGGGATCAGCCCCAGCATTTT. It translates to CASGDGDQPQHF.

The table lists this clone with a count of one. J is TRBJ2-3 and V is TRBV7-6, with TRBD1 matching over 11 bases. The CDR3 runs 17 residues. The germline V gene encodes CDR1 SGHVS and CDR2 FNYEAQ. With 2 bases clipped from V and 5 bases from J, the junction kept 9 bases outside the gene matches. The CDR3 DNA reads TGTGCCAGCAGCTTAAACGGACAGGGGGCAATAATAGATACGCAGTATTTT. This sequence encodes CASSLNGQGAIIDTQYF.

J is TRBJ1-4 and V is TRBV30; no definite D call. The CDR3 is made up of 14 amino acids. V was clipped by 1 base and J by 5 bases, with 11 bases between them. Looked up from germline, CDR1 is GTSNPN and CDR2 is SVGIG (reference sequence). The CDR3 here is CAWSGKTENEKLFF. Here the CDR3 DNA reads TGTGCCTGGAGTGGTAAGACGGAGAATGAAAAACTGTTTTTT.

The chain couples TRBV5-4 to TRBJ2-5; 7 bases fit TRBD2. The CDR3 loop spans 16 amino acids. Germline CDR1 and CDR2: SGHNT and YYREEE (reference sequence). J lost 5 bases, V lost 4 bases, and 14 bases had no gene match. This CDR3 reads CASSLGTTRARETQYF. CDR3 DNA: TGTGCCAGCAGCCTAGGGACTACAAGAGCCAGGGAGACCCAGTACTTC. Based on the CDR3 plus reference TRBV5-4 and TRBJ2-5, the full variable domain is ETGVTQSPTHLIKTRGQQVTLRCSSQSGHNTVSWYQQALGQGPQFIFQYYREEENGRGNFPPRFSGLQFPNYSSELNVNALELDDSALYLCASSLGTTRARETQYFGPGTRLLVL.

V gene TRBV27 combines with J gene TRBJ1-1; no firm D call. Trimming cost V 5 bases and J 2 bases, with 3 bases left between them. CDR3 size: 11 residues. CDR1 is MNHEY, CDR2 SMNVEV, per germline (reference sequence). Here the CDR3 DNA reads TGTGCCAGCAGTACAAACACTGAAGCTTTCTTT. As protein: CASSTNTEAFF.

This chain uses TRBV16 with TRBJ1-2; tentatively, D is TRBD1 (6 bases). V lost 7 bases and J 2 bases, leaving 17 bases between the germline ends. The CDR3 length is 15 residues. From germline, CDR1 is KGHSY and CDR2 FQNENV. CDR3 bases: TGTGCCAGCACCACAACCGGGACAAAGAACTATGGCTACACCTTC. Residues: CASTTTGTKNYGYTF.

V is TRBV9 and J is TRBJ1-6; D gene uncertain. Per the germline V gene, CDR1 is SGDLS and CDR2 is YYNGEE. The CDR3 contains 12 residues. V lost 1 base to trimming and J lost 13 bases, with 9 bases between them. This CDR3 is CASSVRSRPLHF. CDR3 nucleotide sequence: TGTGCCAGCAGCGTACGAAGCCGGCCCCTCCACTTT. The full variable domain, its missing parts supplied by reference TRBV9 and TRBJ1-6, is DSGVTQTPKHLITATGQRVTLRCSPRSGDLSVYWYQQSLDQGLQFLIQYYNGEERAKGNILERFSAQQFPDLHSELNLSSLELGDSALYFCASSVRSRPLHFGNGTRLTVT.

This clone was seen just once. This rearrangement joins TRBV5-4 to TRBJ2-3; tentative D call: TRBD2 (7 bases). The CDR3 extends over 17 amino acids. Deletions cut 0 bases from V and 5 bases from J, with 19 bases between. The germline V gene has CDR1 SGHNT and CDR2 YYREEE (reference sequence). CDR3 in DNA: TGTGCCAGCAGCTTGGCCCTCTCGCGGGGGCGGCAAGATACGCAGTATTTT. It is translated as CASSLALSRGRQDTQYF.

The gene calls are TRBV29-1 and TRBJ2-3; tentative D call: TRBD2 (7 bases). Germline CDR1 SQVTM, CDR2 ANQGSEA. This CDR3 is built from 12 residues. Trimming took 6 bases from V and 1 from J, leaving 8 bases between them. The CDR3: CSVGGGTDTQYF. DNA of the CDR3: TGCAGCGTAGGGGGGGGCACAGATACGCAGTATTTT.

The gene calls are TRBV28 and TRBJ2-4; 10 nucleotides line up with TRBD1. The germline V gene has CDR1 MDHEN and CDR2 SYDVKM. This CDR3 spans 15 amino acids. Losses at the gene ends were 4 bases for V and 6 bases for J; bases not matched to a gene: 6. Here the CDR3 reads CASSSRDRGTNIQYF. Written as DNA, the CDR3 is TGTGCCAGCAGTTCAAGGGACAGGGGAACAAACATTCAGTACTTC.

The chain has TRBV25-1 and TRBJ1-1, with 10 positions matching TRBD1. Germline CDR1 MGHDK, CDR2 SYGVNS. V lost 5 bases, J lost 6 bases, and 9 bases stayed unmatched. The CDR3 is made up of 15 amino acids. The CDR3 region is CASSQTTGGFAEAFF. The CDR3, as DNA: TGTGCCAGCAGTCAAACGACAGGGGGCTTTGCTGAAGCTTTCTTT. Full variable domain (remainder filled in from reference TRBV25-1 and TRBJ1-1): EADIYQTPRYLVIGTGKKITLECSQTMGHDKMYWYQQDPGMELHLIHYSYGVNSTEKGDLSSESTVSRIRTEHFPLTLESARPSHTSQYLCASSQTTGGFAEAFFGQGTRLTVV.

This clone was observed a handful of times. The V gene is TRBV7-9, the J gene TRBJ2-1; weak D call: TRBD1 (6 bases). This CDR3 is built from 15 residues. Trimming removed 5 bases from V and 1 base from J, with 12 bases in between. Germline values: CDR1 SEHNR, CDR2 FQNEAQ (reference sequence). The CDR3 here is CASSLRQESYNEQFF. The CDR3 DNA reads TGTGCCAGCAGCCTCCGACAGGAATCCTACAATGAGCAGTTCTTC.

The chain couples TRBV3-1 (or the pseudogene TRBV3-2) to TRBJ2-2; TRBD1 matches at 8 bases. With V trimmed by 3 bases and J by 1 base, 10 bases remained unmatched. CDR3 length: 18 amino acids. CDR1 is LGHDT, CDR2 YNNKEL, per germline (reference sequence). CDR3 coding DNA: TGTGCCAGCAGCCAGCCCTTAACCGGGACAGGGAACACCGGGGAGCTGTTTTTT. Amino acids: CASSQPLTGTGNTGELFF.